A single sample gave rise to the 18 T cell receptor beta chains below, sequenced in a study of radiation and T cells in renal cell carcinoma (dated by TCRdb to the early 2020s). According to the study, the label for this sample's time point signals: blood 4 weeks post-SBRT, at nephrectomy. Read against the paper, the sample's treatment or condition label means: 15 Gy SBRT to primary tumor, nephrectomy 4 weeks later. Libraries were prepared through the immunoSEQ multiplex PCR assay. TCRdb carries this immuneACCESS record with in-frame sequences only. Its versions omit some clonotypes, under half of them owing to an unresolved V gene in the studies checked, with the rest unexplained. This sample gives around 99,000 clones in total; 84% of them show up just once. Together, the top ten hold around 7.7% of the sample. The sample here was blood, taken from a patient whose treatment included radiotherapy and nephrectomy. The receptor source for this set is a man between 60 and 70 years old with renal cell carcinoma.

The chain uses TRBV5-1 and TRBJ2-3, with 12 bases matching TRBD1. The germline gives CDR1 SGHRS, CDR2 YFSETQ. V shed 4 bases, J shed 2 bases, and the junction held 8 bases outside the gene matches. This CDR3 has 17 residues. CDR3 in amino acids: CASSPGTGGPFTDTQYF. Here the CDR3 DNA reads TGCGCCAGCAGCCCCGGGACAGGGGGCCCATTCACAGATACGCAGTATTTT.

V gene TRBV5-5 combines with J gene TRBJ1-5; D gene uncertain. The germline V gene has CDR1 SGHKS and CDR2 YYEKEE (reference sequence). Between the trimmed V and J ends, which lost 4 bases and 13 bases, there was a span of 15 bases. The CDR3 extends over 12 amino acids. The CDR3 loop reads CASSTSPGQQHF. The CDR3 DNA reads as TGTGCCAGCAGCACCAGTCCAGGCCAGCAGCATTTT.

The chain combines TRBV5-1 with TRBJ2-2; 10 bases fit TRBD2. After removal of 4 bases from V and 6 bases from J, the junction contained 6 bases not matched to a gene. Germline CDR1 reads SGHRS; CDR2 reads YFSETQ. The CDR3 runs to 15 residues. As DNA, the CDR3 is TGCGCCAGCAGCGAGTCTAGCGGGAGATCCGGGGAGCTGTTTTTT. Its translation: CASSESSGRSGELFF.

CDR3 amino acids: CASIALGAGGAEAFF. The CDR3, as DNA: TGCGCCAGCATCGCCCTCGGTGCAGGGGGGGCTGAAGCTTTCTTT. This chain connects TRBV5-1 to TRBJ1-1, with TRBD1 matching 7 bases. The J segment lost 6 bases and the V segment lost 6 bases, leaving 14 bases of the junction unmatched. The CDR3 extends over 15 amino acids. Germline V lookup: CDR1 SGHRS, CDR2 YFSETQ.

CDR3 residues: CASSSTGLAGGTPWDTQYF. As DNA, the CDR3 is TGTGCCAGCAGTTCCACGGGACTAGCGGGAGGCACCCCATGGGATACGCAGTATTTT. The gene calls are TRBV28 and TRBJ2-3; 15 bases are a match to TRBD2. Looked up from germline, CDR1 is MDHEN and CDR2 is SYDVKM. The CDR3 is made up of 19 amino acids. Losses at the gene ends were 4 bases for V and 6 bases for J; bases not matched to a gene: 14.

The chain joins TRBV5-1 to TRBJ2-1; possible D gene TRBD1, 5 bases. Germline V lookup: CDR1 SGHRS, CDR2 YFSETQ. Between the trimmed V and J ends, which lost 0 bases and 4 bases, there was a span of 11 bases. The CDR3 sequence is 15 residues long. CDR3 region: CASSLEGAIYNEQFF. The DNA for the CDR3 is TGCGCCAGCAGCTTGGAAGGGGCCATTTACAATGAGCAGTTCTTC.

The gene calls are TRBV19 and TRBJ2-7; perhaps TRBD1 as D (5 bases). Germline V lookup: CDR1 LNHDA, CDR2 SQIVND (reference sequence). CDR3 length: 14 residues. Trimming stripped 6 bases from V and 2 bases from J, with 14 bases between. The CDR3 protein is CASRLQVMAYEQYF. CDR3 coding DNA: TGTGCCAGTAGGTTACAGGTTATGGCCTACGAGCAGTACTTC.

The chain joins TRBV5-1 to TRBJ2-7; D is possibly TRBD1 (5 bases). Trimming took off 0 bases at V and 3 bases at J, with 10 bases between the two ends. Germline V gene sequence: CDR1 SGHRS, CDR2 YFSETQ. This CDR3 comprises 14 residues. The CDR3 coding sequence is TGCGCCAGCAGCTTGGATCAGGGATTCTACGAGCAGTACTTC. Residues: CASSLDQGFYEQYF.

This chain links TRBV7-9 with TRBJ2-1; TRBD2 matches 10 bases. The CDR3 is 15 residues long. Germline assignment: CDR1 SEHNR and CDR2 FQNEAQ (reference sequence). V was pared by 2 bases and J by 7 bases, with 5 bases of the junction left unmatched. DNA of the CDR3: TGTGCCAGCAGCTTAAGTACTAGCGGGGAGAATGAGCAGTTCTTC. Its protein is CASSLSTSGENEQFF.

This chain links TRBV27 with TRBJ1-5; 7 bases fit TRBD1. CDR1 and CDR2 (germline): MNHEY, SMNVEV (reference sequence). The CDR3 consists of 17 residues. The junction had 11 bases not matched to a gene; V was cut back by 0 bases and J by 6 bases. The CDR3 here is CASSLSFRATGSQPQHF. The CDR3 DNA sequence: TGTGCCAGCAGTTTATCGTTTCGCGCGACAGGGAGTCAGCCCCAGCATTTT.

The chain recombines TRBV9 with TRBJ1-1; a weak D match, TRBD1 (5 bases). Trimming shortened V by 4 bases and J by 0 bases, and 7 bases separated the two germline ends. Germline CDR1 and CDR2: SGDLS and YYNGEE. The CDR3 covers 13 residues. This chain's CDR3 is CASSQGMNTEAFF. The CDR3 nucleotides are TGTGCCAGCAGCCAGGGTATGAACACTGAAGCTTTCTTT.

Written as DNA, the CDR3 is TGTGCCAGCAGCCCCGTCGAAGGGGCCCCAGCAACTGGCTACACCTTC. This codes for CASSPVEGAPATGYTF. The J gene is TRBJ1-2, the V gene TRBV14, with D maybe TRBD1 (5 bases). The CDR3 spans 16 residues. The germline V and J ends were trimmed by 4 bases and 7 bases, with 22 bases remaining between them. CDR1 SGHDN and CDR2 FVKESK come from the germline V gene.

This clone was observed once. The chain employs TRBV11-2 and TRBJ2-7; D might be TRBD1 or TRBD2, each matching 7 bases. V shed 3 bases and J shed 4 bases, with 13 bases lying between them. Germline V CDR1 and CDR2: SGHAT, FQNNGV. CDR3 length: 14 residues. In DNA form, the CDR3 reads TGTGCCAGCAGCTTCCAGGGGGGGTTGTACGAGCAGTACTTC. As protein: CASSFQGGLYEQYF. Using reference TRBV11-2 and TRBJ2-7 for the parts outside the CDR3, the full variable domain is EAGVAQSPRYKIIEKRQSVAFWCNPISGHATLYWYQQILGQGPKLLIQFQNNGVVDDSQLPKDRFSAERLKGVDSTLKIQPAKLEDSAVYLCASSFQGGLYEQYFGPGTRLTVT.

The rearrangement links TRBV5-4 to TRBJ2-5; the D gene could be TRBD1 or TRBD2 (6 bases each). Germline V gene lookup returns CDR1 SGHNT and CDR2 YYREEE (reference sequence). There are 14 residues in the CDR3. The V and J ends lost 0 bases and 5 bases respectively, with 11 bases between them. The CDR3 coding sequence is TGTGCCAGCAGCTTGGCCGGAGGGGGGGAGACCCAGTACTTC. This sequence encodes CASSLAGGGETQYF.

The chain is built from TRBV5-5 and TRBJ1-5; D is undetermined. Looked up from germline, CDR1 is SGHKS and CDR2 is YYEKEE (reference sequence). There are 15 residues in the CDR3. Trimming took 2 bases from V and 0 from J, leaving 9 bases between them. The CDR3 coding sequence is TGTGCCAGCAGCTTCAACGGGAATAGCAATCAGCCCCAGCATTTT. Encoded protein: CASSFNGNSNQPQHF. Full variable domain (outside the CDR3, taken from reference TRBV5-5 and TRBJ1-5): DAGVTQSPTHLIKTRGQQVTLRCSPISGHKSVSWYQQVLGQGPQFIFQYYEKEERGRGNFPDRFSARQFPNYSSELNVNALLLGDSALYLCASSFNGNSNQPQHFGDGTRLSIL.

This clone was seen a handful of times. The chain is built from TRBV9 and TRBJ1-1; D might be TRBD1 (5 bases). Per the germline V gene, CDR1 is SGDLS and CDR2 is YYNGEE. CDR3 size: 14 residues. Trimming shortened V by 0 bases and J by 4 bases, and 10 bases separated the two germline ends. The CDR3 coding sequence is TGTGCCAGCAGCGTAGCGGGGGTTGGCACTGAAGCTTTCTTT. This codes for CASSVAGVGTEAFF.

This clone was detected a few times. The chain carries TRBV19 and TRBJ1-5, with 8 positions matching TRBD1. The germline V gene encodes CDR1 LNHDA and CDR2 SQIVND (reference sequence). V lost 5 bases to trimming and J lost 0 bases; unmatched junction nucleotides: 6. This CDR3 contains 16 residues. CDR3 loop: CASSGQGGISNQPQHF. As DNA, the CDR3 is TGTGCCAGTAGTGGACAGGGAGGGATTAGCAATCAGCCCCAGCATTTT. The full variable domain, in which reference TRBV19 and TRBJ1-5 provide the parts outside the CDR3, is DGGITQSPKYLFRKEGQNVTLSCEQNLNHDAMYWYRQDPGQGLRLIYYSQIVNDFQKGDIAEGYSVSREKKESFPLTVTSAQKNPTAFYLCASSGQGGISNQPQHFGDGTRLSIL.

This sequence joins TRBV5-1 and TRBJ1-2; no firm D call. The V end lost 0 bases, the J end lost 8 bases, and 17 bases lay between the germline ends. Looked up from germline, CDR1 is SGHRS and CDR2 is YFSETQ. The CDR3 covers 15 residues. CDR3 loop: CASSLDGRAGMGYTF. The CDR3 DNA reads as TGCGCCAGCAGCTTGGATGGGCGCGCAGGTATGGGCTACACCTTC.